This T cell receptor beta chain was captured in a study of cytomegalovirus exposure and HLA in healthy donors. Turning to the study itself: Caucasian-associated ancestry cluster membership applied to about four fifths of some 400 genotyped donors. Findings of the study overall: Some segments of the V type, notably TRBV6-2 and TRBV6-3, were excluded as indistinguishable. The classifier reportedly diagnosed cytomegalovirus status with high sensitivity and specificity.

With 60 Vbeta and 13 Jbeta primers, the PCR was carried out. Original methodology: A follow-up analysis tallied around 80 million unique TCR beta chains, some 11 million shared. Profiled with immunoSEQ multiplex PCR; TCRdb holds only in-frame clones, not every one. That table supplies the V and J calls and clone size; D and trimming were determined from the DNA. The sample has under 110,000 clones, approximately 85% seen once. J gave up 1 base and V 6 bases, and 6 bases lay outside the gene matches. The CDR3 length is 14 residues. Per the germline V gene, CDR1 is LNHDA and CDR2 is SQIVND (reference sequence). Regarding this clone: Its antigen remains unidentified.

This sequence was found in a man aged 30 to 45 in good health and CMV-seronegative. V and J are TRBV19 and TRBJ2-7; 7 nucleotides line up with TRBD2. The sequencing input was PBMCs. The CDR3 DNA follows: TGTGCCAGTAGACCCACGGGGGGATCCTACGAGCAGTACTTC. The encoded protein is CASRPTGGSYEQYF.